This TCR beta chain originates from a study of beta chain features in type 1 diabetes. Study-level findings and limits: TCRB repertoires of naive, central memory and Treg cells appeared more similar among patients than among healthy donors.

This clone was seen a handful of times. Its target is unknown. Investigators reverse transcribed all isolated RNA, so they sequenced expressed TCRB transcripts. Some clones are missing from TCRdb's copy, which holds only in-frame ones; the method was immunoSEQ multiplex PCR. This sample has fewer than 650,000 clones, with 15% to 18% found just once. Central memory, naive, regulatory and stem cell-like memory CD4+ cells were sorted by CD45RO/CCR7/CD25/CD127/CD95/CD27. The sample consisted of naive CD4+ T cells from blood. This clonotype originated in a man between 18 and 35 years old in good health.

In DNA, the CDR3 is TGCGCCAGCAGCCAGAGGGGTCAAGGAGACCCTAAGCCCTACAATGAGCAGTTCTTC. It yields the protein CASSQRGQGDPKPYNEQFF. The chain is built from TRBV4-1 and TRBJ2-1; the D gene could be TRBD1 or TRBD2 (5 bases each). The CDR3 covers 19 residues. Germline-derived CDR1 and CDR2 are MGHRA and YSYEKL. V was cut by 3 bases and J by 2 bases, with 23 bases left in between.